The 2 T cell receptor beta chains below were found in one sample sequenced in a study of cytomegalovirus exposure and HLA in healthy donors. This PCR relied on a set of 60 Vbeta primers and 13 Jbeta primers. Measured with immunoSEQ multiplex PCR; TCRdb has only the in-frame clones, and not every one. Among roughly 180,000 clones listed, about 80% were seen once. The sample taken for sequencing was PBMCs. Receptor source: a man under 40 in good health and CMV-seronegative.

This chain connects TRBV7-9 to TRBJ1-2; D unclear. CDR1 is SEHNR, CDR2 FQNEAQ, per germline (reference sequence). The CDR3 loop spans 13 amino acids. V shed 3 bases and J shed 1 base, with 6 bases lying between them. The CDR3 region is CASSFGGNYGYTF. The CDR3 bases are TGTGCCAGCAGCTTCGGTGGTAACTATGGCTACACCTTC. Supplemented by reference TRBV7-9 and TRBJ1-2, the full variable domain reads DTGVSQNPRHKITKRGQNVTFRCDPISEHNRLYWYRQTLGQGPEFLTYFQNEAQLEKSRLLSDRFSAERPKGSFSTLEIQRTEQGDSAMYLCASSFGGNYGYTFGSGTRLTVV.

This CDR3 reads CGTTSGTYNEQFF. CDR3 nucleotides: TGTGGGACGACTAGCGGGACTTACAATGAGCAGTTCTTC. The chain links TRBV18 to TRBJ2-1; TRBD2 matches at 11 bases. Germline lookup yields CDR1 KGHSH and CDR2 LQKENI. CDR3 length: 13 residues.